The 6 T cell receptor beta chains below come from one sample, sequenced in a study of a mutant IDH1 vaccine in newly diagnosed glioma. Here immunoSEQ multiplex PCR was the method, and the copy in TCRdb shows in-frame clones only, minus some. This table holds around 31,000 clones, about 78% found once. These receptors' targets are unknown. Time point described: week 11, during vaccination. Vaccine doses each comprised 300 ug of mutant IDH1 20-mer peptide, with topical imiquimod. Material: PBMCs, obtained from a glioma patient whose treatment included an IDH1 peptide vaccine. Receptors originate from a man in his thirties or forties with glioma.

The chain combines TRBV27 with TRBJ2-1, with D uncertain. Trimming cost V 4 bases and J 0 bases, with 7 bases left between them. There are 14 residues in the CDR3. Germline V gives CDR1 MNHEY, CDR2 SMNVEV (reference sequence). CDR3 nucleotide sequence: TGTGCCAGCAGTTACGGAGACTCCTACAATGAGCAGTTCTTC. Translated, it gives CASSYGDSYNEQFF.

A remark on this clone: A junction end diverges from the germline sequence, so it may reflect a read error. The V gene is TRBV6-5, the J gene TRBJ2-1; 7 bases are a match to TRBD2. Germline V gene lookup returns CDR1 MNHEY and CDR2 SVGAGI. The length of the CDR3 is 13 residues. The CDR3 protein is CASSSRDYDEQFF. Written as DNA, the CDR3 is TGTGCCAGCAGTTCTCGGGACTACGATGAGCAGTTCTTC.

This rearrangement joins TRBV13 to TRBJ2-7, with 10 positions matching TRBD1. Trimming removed 5 bases from V and 4 bases from J; junction bases left unmatched: 8. This CDR3 has 15 amino acids. CDR1 PRHDT and CDR2 FYEKMQ come from the germline V gene (reference sequence). DNA for the CDR3: TGTGCCAGCAGCCCCTCCGGGACAGGGGTATACGAGCAGTACTTC. This encodes CASSPSGTGVYEQYF.

The chain employs TRBV29-1 and TRBJ2-7, with TRBD1 identical over 7 bases. Per the germline V gene, CDR1 is SQVTM and CDR2 is ANQGSEA. The junction had 6 bases not matched to a gene; V was cut back by 1 base and J by 0 bases. The CDR3 has 15 amino acids. The CDR3 sequence: CSVEVWDRDSYEQYF. The CDR3 nucleotides read TGCAGCGTTGAAGTTTGGGACAGAGACTCCTACGAGCAGTACTTC.

In DNA, the CDR3 is TGTGCCTGGAGTAAGGACTGGAACACTGAAGCTTTCTTT. Translated, it gives CAWSKDWNTEAFF. The rearrangement links TRBV30 to TRBJ1-1, with D unclear. Trimming shortened V by 2 bases and J by 1 base, and 8 bases separated the two germline ends. The CDR3 has 13 residues. From germline, CDR1 is GTSNPN and CDR2 SVGIG (reference sequence).

V is TRBV7-9 and J is TRBJ2-1; no clear D gene. Trimming stripped 2 bases from V and 5 bases from J, with 13 bases between. Germline assignment: CDR1 SEHNR and CDR2 FQNEAQ (reference sequence). The CDR3 totals 15 residues. CDR3 DNA sequence: TGTGCCAGCAGCTTAAGGGCAGGACGAGACAATGAGCAGTTCTTC. Translating gives CASSLRAGRDNEQFF.